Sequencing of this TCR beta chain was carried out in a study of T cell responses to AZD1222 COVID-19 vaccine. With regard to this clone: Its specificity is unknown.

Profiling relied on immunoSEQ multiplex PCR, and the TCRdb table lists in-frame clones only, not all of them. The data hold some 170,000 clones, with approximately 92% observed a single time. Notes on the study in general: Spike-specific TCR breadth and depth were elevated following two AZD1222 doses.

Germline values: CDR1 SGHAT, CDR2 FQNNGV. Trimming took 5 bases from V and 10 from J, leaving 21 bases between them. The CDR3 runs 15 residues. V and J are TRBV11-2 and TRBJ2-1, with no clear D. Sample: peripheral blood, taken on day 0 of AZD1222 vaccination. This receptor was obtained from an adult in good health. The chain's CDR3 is CASSQKKGRSWEQFF. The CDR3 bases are TGTGCCAGCAGCCAAAAAAAGGGAAGATCCTGGGAGCAGTTCTTC.